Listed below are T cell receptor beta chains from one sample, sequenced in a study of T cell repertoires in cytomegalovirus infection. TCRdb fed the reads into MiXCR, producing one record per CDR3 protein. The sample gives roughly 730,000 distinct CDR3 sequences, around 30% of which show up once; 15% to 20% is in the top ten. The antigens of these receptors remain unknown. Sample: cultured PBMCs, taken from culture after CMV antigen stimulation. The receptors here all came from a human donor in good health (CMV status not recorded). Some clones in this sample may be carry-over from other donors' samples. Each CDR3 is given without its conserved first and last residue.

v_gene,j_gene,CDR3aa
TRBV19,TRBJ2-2,ASSREPGTTGYTGELF
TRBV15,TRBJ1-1,ATSRVGDTEAF
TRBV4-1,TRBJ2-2,ASRQMDRGNTGELF
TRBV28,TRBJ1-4,ASSRGESATNEKLF
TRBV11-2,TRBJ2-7,ASSSGLAGAPYYEQY
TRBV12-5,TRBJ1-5,ASVGTGVLSPQH
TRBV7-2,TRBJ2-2,AQGGGLAGELF
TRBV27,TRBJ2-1,ASSLSVGDTLFNEQF
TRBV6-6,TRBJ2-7,ATTGTGGYEQY
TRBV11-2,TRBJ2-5,ASSPTAGRETQY
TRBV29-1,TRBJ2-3,SVELWSRGDTQY
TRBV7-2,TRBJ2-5,ASSLGGFAETQY
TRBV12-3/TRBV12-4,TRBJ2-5,APAGYQETQY
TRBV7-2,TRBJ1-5,ASSSDRVGGQPQH
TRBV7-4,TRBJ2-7,ASTGGESSYEQY
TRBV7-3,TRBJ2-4,ASRFTGIVEEYRNIQY
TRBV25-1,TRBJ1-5,ASSESAPGFNQPQH
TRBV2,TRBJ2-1,ASSELGYNEQF
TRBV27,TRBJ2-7,ASSLKIPFGGTYEQY
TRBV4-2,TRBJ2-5,ASSQDGTQETQY
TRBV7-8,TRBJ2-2,ASSFIQAGELF
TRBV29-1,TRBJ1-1,SVEGTANTEAF
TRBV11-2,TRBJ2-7,ASSSQGGYYEQY
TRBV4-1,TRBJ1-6,ASSQDSPNSPLH
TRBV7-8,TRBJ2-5,ASSLGPGPSQETQY
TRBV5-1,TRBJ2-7,ASRRSGTLLEQY
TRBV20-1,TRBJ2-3,SARDRSGGSRTDTQY
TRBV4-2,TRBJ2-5,ASSQDGGKGYQETQY
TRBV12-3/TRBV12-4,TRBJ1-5,ASSSREGEPQH
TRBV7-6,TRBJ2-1,ASSRTDYNEQF
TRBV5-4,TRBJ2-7,ASSRLAGGYEQY
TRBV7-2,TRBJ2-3,ASSVGGLTDTQY